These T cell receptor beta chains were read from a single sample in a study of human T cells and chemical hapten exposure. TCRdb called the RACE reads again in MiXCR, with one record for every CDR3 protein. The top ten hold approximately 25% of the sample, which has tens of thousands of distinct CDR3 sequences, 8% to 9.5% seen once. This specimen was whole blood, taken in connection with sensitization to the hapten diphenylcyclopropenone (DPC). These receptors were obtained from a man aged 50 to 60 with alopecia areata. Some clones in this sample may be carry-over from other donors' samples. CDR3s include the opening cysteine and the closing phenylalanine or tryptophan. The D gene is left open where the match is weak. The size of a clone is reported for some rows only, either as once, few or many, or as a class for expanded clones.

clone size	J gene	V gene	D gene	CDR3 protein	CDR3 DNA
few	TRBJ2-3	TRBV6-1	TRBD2	CASSDWSGGADTQYF	TGTGCCAGCAGTGATTGGTCGGGAGGGGCAGATACGCAGTATTTT
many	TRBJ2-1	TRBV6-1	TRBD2	CASSEFVAGASNEQFF	TGTGCCAGCAGTGAATTTGTAGCGGGAGCTTCCAATGAGCAGTTCTTC
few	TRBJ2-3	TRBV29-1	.	CSVEGSGRQGTDTQYF	TGCAGCGTTGAAGGCTCCGGGAGACAGGGCACAGATACGCAGTATTTT
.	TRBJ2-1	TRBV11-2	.	CASRREGAGPGGDEQFF	TGTGCCAGCAGGAGGGAGGGGGCCGGGCCCGGTGGCGATGAGCAGTTCTTC
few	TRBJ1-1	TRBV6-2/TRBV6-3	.	CASRDGGSTEAFF	TGTGCCAGCAGAGACGGGGGGAGCACTGAAGCTTTCTTT
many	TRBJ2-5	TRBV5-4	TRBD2	CASSPPGTTKETQYF	TGTGCCAGCAGCCCTCCAGGGACTACTAAAGAGACCCAGTACTTC
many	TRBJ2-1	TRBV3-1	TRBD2	CASSQGSAGTIASYNEQFF	TGTGCCAGCAGCCAAGGGTCCGCTGGGACTATAGCGTCATACAATGAGCAGTTCTTC
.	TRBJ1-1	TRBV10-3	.	CAISESSSDTEAFF	TGTGCCATCAGTGAGTCGTCGTCGGACACTGAAGCTTTCTTT
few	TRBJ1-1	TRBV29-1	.	CSVGLLPNTEAFF	TGCAGCGTCGGCCTCTTGCCCAACACTGAAGCTTTCTTT
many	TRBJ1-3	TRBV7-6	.	CASSLAYSDSGNTIYF	TGTGCCAGCAGCTTAGCATATTCGGACTCTGGAAACACCATATATTTT
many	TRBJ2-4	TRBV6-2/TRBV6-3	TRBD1	CASSYTGVNIQYF	TGTGCCAGCAGTTACACAGGGGTGAACATTCAGTACTTC
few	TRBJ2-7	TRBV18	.	CASSPQQAHYEQYF	TGTGCCAGCTCACCACAGCAGGCACACTACGAGCAGTACTTC
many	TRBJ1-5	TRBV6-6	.	CASRSQQGSNQPQHF	TGTGCCAGCAGATCCCAACAGGGTAGCAATCAGCCCCAGCATTTT
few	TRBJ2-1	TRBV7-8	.	CASSLWTQPAHNEQFF	TGTGCCAGCAGCTTATGGACTCAACCGGCCCACAATGAGCAGTTCTTC
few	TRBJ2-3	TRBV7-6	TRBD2	CASSLGGTSGSLDTQYF	TGTGCCAGCAGCTTAGGAGGGACTAGCGGGAGCCTTGATACGCAGTATTTT
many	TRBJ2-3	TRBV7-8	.	CAVGGQTGATDTQYF	TGTGCAGTAGGTGGGCAGACGGGCGCCACAGATACGCAGTATTTT
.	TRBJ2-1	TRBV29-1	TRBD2	CSILAGYNEQFF	TGCAGCATACTAGCGGGGTACAATGAGCAGTTCTTC
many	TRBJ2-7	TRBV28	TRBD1	CASSLPGQGSYEQYF	TGTGCCAGCAGTTTACCGGGACAGGGCTCCTACGAGCAGTACTTC
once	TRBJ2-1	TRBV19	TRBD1	CASSSDRVEGQFF	TGTGCCAGTAGTAGCGACAGGGTGGAAGGGCAGTTCTTC
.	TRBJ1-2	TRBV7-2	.	CASSSQGYGYTF	TGTGCCAGCAGCTCACAGGGATATGGCTACACCTTC
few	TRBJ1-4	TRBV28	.	CASSLREDEKLFF	TGTGCCAGCAGTTTACGGGAGGATGAAAAACTGTTTTTT
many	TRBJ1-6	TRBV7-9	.	CASNPDRSSPLHF	TGTGCCAGCAACCCAGACAGGAGTTCACCCCTCCACTTT
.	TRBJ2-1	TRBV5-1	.	CASSLAGAGDEQFF	TGCGCCAGCAGCTTGGCTGGGGCTGGGGATGAGCAGTTCTTC
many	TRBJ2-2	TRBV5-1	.	CASSLGSSGTGELFF	TGCGCCAGCAGCTTGGGGTCTAGTGGAACCGGGGAGCTGTTTTTT
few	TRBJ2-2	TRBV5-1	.	CASSERVGGELFF	TGCGCCAGCAGCGAACGGGTCGGCGGGGAGCTGTTTTTT
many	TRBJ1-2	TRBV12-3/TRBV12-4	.	CASSLETVKGYTF	TGTGCCAGCAGTTTAGAGACCGTCAAGGGCTACACCTTC
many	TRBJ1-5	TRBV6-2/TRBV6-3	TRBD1	CASSYRDRGLRNQPQHF	TGTGCCAGCAGTTACCGGGACAGGGGGCTTCGGAATCAGCCCCAGCATTTT
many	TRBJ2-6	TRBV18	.	CASSPRLSGANVLTF	TGTGCCAGCTCACCACGGCTCTCTGGGGCCAACGTCCTGACTTTC